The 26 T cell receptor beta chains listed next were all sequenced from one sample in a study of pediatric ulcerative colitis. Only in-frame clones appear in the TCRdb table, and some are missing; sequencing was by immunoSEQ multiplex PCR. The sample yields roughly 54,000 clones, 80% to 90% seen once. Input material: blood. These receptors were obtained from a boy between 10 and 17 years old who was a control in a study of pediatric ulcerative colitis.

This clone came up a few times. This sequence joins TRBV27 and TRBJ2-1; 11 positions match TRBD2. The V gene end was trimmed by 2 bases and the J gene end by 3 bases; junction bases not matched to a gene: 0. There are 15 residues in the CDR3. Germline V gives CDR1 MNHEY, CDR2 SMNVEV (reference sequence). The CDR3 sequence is CASSLGTSGYNEQFF. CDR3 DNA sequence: TGTGCCAGCAGTTTAGGGACTAGCGGCTACAATGAGCAGTTCTTC.

In nucleotides, the CDR3 is TGTGCCATCAGTAAAACAGGGAACACTGAAGCTTTCTTT. Its translation: CAISKTGNTEAFF. The genes are TRBV10-3 and TRBJ1-1; D might be TRBD1 (5 bases). Looked up from germline, CDR1 is ENHRY and CDR2 is SYGVKD. V lost 5 bases, J lost 1 base, and 8 bases lay in between. The CDR3 covers 13 residues.

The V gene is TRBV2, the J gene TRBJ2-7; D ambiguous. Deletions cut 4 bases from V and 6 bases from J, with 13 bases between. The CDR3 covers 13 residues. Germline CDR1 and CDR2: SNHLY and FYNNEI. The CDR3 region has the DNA TGTGCCAGCAGTGTGGGTGGGGTGACCGAGCAGTACTTC. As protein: CASSVGGVTEQYF.

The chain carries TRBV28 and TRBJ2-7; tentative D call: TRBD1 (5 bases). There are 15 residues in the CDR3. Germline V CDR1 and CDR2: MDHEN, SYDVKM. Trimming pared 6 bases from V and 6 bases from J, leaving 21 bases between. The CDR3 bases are TGTGCCAGCAGCTTAGGGTACCGACAGACTCTCGAGCAGTACTTC. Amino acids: CASSLGYRQTLEQYF.

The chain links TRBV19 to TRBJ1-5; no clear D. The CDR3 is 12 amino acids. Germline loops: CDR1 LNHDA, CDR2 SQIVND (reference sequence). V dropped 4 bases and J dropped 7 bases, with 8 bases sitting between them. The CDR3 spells CASSTMGQPQHF. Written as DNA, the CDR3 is TGTGCCAGTAGTACCATGGGGCAGCCCCAGCATTTT.

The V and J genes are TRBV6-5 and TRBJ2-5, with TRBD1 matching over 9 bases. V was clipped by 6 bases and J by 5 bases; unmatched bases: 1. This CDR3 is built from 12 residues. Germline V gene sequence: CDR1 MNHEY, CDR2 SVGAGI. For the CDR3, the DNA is TGTGCCAGCAGACAGGGGGCTGAGACCCAGTACTTC. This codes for CASRQGAETQYF.

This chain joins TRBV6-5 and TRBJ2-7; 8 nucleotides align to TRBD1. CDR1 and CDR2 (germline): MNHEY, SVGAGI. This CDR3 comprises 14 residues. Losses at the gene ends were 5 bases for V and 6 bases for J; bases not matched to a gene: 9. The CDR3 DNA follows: TGTGCCAGCAGTCCCAGGACAGGGCTAGTCGAGCAGTACTTC. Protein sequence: CASSPRTGLVEQYF.

In nucleotides, the CDR3 is TGCGCCAGCAGCCAAGATTTCGCCAGGGGGGTTAGCTCCTACGAGCAGTACTTC. Translating it yields CASSQDFARGVSSYEQYF. The gene calls are TRBV4-3 and TRBJ2-7; possibly TRBD1 for D (7 bases). The V gene's germline CDR1 is LGHNA and CDR2 YSLEER. The V and J ends lost 0 bases and 0 bases respectively, with 18 bases between them. CDR3 length equals 18 residues.

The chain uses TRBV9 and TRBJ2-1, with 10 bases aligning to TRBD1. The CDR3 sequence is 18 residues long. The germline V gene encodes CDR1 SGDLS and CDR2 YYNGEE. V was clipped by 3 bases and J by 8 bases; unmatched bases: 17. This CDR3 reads CASSGYQEGQGLWYEQFF. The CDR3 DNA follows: TGTGCCAGCAGCGGATACCAAGAGGGACAGGGGTTATGGTATGAGCAGTTCTTC.

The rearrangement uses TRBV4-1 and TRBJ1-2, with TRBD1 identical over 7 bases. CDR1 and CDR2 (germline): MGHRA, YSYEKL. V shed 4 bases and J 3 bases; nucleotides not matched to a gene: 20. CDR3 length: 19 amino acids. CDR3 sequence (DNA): TGCGCCAGCAGCCCCCTTGGCCTAATTACAGGGGAAAGGGACTATGGCTACACCTTC. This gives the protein CASSPLGLITGERDYGYTF.

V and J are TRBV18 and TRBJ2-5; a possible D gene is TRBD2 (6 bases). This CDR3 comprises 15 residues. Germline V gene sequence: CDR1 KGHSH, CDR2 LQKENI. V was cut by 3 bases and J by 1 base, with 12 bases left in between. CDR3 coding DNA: TGTGCCAGCTCACCGGGTTCGGGGGTCCAAGAGACCCAGTACTTC. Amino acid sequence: CASSPGSGVQETQYF.

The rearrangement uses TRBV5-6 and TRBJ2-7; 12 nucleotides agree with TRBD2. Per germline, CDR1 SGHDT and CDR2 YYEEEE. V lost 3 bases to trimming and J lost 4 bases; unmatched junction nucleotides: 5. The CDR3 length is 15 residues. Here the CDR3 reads CASSSPGLAGYEQYF. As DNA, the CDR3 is TGTGCCAGCAGCTCACCGGGACTAGCGGGTTACGAGCAGTACTTC.

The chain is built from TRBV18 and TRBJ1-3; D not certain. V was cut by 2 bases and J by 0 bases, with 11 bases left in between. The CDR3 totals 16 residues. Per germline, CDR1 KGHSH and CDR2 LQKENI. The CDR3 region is CASSPLTVTSGNTIYF. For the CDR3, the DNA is TGTGCCAGCTCACCATTAACGGTTACCTCTGGAAACACCATATATTTT.

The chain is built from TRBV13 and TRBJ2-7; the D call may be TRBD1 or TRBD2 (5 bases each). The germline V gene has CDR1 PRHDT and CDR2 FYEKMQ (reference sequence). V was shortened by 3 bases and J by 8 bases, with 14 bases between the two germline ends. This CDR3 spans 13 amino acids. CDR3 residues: CASSFYRDAQQYF. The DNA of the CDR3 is TGTGCCAGCAGCTTTTACCGGGACGCCCAGCAGTACTTC.

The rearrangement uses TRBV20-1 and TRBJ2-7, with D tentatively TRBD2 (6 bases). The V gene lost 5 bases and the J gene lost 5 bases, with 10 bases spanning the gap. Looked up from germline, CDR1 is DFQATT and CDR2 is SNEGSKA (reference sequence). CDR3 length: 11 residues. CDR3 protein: CSAGGENEQYF. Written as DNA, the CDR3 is TGCAGTGCTGGAGGGGAAAACGAGCAGTACTTC.

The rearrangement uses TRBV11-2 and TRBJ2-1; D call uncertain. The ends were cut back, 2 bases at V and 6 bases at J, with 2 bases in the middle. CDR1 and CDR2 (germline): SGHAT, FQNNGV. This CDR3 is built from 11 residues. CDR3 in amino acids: CASSLINEQFF. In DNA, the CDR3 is TGTGCCAGCAGCTTAATCAATGAGCAGTTCTTC.

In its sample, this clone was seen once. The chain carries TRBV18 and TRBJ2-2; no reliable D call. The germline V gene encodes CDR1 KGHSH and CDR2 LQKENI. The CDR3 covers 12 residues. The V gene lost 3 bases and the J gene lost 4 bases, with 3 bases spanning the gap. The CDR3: CASSPFTGELFF. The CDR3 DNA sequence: TGTGCCAGCTCACCTTTCACCGGGGAGCTGTTTTTT.

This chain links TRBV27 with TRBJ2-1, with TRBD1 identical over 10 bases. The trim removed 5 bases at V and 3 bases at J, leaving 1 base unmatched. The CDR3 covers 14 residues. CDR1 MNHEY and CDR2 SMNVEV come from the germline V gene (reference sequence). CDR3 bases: TGTGCCAGCAGTGGACAGGGGGTCTACAATGAGCAGTTCTTC. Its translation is CASSGQGVYNEQFF.

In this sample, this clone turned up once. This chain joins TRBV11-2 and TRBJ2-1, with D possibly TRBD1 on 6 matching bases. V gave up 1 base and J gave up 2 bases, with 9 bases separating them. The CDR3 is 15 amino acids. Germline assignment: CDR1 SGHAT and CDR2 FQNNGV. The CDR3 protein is CASSLARGTYNEQFF. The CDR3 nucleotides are TGTGCCAGCAGCTTAGCAAGGGGGACCTACAATGAGCAGTTCTTC.

The CDR3 sequence is CASSLRGVRDTQYF. The CDR3 bases are TGTGCCAGCAGCTTAAGGGGAGTCCGCGATACGCAGTATTTT. The chain combines TRBV7-2 with TRBJ2-3; D is possibly TRBD1 or TRBD2 (5 bases each). Trimming took 2 bases from V and 6 from J, leaving 12 bases between them. CDR1 SGHTA and CDR2 FQGNSA come from the germline V gene. The CDR3 contains 14 residues. Full variable domain (remainder filled in from reference TRBV7-2 and TRBJ2-3): GAGVSQSPSNKVTEKGKDVELRCDPISGHTALYWYRQSLGQGLEFLIYFQGNSAPDKSGLPSDRFSAERTGGSVSTLTIQRTQQEDSAVYLCASSLRGVRDTQYFGPGTRLTVL.

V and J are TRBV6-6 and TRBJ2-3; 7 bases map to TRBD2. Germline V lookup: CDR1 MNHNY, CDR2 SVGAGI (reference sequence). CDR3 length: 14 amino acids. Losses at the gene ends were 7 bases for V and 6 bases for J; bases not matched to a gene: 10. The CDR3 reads CASTLGGTGDTQYF. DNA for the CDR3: TGTGCCAGCACTCTGGGGGGGACGGGGGATACGCAGTATTTT.

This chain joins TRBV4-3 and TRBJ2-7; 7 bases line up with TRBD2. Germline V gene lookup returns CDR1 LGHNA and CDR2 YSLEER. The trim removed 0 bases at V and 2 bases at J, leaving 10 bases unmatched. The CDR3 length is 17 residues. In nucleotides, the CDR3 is TGCGCCAGCAGCCAAGATGTGGGCGGGGGAGTCGCCTACGAGCAGTACTTC. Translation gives CASSQDVGGGVAYEQYF.

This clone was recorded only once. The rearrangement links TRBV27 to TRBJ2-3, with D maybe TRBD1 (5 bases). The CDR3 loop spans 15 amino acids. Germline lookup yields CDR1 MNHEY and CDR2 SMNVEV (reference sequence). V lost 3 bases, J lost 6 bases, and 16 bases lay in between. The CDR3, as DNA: TGTGCCAGCAGTTTGGGGCTAAAGGCTACCGATACGCAGTATTTT. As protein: CASSLGLKATDTQYF.

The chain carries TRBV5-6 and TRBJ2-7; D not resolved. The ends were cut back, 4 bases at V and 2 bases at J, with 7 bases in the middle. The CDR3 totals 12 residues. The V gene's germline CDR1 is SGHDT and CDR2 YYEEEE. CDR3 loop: CASSPNPYEQYF. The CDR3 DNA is TGTGCCAGCAGCCCGAACCCCTACGAGCAGTACTTC. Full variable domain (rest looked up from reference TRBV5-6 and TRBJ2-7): DAGVTQSPTHLIKTRGQQVTLRCSPKSGHDTVSWYQQALGQGPQFIFQYYEEEERQRGNFPDRFSGHQFPNYSSELNVNALLLGDSALYLCASSPNPYEQYFGPGTRLTVT.

DNA of the CDR3: TGTGCCAGCAGCATAGGGACTAGTCACAATGAGCAGTTCTTC. As protein: CASSIGTSHNEQFF. V is TRBV9 and J is TRBJ2-1; 8 nucleotides line up with TRBD2. Germline V gives CDR1 SGDLS, CDR2 YYNGEE. V was pared by 4 bases and J by 5 bases, with 5 bases of the junction left unmatched. This CDR3 comprises 14 residues.

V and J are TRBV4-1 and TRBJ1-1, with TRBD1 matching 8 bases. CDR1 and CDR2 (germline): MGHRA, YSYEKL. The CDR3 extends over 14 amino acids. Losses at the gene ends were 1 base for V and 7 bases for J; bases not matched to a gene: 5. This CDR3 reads CASSQGTGRIEAFF. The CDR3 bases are TGCGCCAGCAGCCAAGGGACAGGGCGGATTGAAGCTTTCTTT.